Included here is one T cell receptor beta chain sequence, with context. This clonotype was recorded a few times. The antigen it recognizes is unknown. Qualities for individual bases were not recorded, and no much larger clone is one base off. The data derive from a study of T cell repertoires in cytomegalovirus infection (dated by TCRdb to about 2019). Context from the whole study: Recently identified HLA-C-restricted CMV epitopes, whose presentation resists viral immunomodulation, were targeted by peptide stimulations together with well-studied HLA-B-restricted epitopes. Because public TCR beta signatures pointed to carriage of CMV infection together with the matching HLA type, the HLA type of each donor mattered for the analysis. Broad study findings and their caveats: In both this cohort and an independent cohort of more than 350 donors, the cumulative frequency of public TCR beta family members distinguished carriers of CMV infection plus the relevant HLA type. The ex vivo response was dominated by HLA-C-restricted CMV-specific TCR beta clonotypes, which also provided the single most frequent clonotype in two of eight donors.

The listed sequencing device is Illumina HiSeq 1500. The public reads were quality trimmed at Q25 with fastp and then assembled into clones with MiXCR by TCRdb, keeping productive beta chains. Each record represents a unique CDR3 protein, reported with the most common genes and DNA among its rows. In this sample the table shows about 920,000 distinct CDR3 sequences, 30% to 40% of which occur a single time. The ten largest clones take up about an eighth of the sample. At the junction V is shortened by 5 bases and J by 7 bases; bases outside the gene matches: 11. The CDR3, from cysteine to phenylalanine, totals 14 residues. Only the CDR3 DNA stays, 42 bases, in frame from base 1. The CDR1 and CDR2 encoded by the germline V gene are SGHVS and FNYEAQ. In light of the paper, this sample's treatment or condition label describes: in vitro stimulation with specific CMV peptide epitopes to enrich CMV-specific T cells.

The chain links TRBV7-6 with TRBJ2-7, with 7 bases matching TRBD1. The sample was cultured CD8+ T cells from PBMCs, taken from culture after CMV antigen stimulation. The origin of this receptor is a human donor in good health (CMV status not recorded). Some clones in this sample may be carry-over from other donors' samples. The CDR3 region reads CASSPRLQGSEQYF. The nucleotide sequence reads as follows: TGTGCCAGCAGCCCCAGGTTACAGGGGAGTGAGCAGTACTTC.